This TCR beta chain is drawn from a study of preoperative IRX-2 immunotherapy in early breast cancer. Sequencing was performed with immunoSEQ multiplex PCR; in TCRdb, only in-frame clones are kept and a portion is missing. The data contain tens of thousands of clones, around 75% of them singletons. Stated treatment: preoperative locoregional IRX-2 cytokine immunotherapy. Patients received preoperative, locoregional IRX-2 cytokine immunotherapy in a phase Ib study. The V gene's germline CDR1 is SGHDN and CDR2 FVKESK. CDR3 length: 15 residues. V lost 1 base and J lost 3, with 13 bases in between. J is TRBJ2-7 and V is TRBV14, with D unresolved. This sequence was found in a human donor with breast cancer. This sample comprised lymph node tissue, obtained after IRX-2 immunotherapy. This chain's CDR3 is CASSQVRFNLYEQYF. DNA for the CDR3: TGTGCCAGCAGCCAAGTTCGGTTTAACCTCTACGAGCAGTACTTC.